Here is one T cell receptor beta chain with its context. As yet, its antigen is unknown. Some clones are missing from TCRdb's copy, which holds only in-frame ones; the method was immunoSEQ multiplex PCR. Here the sample spans about 70,000 clones, 85% being singletons. These data belong to a study of T cell responses to AZD1222 COVID-19 vaccine. Overall study results and limits: The sample set comprised mostly white British donors with more females, and clonal diversity was possibly underestimated. Only 5 or 6 people who got AZD1222 tested seropositive at baseline.

The source material was peripheral blood, sampled on day 0 of AZD1222 vaccination. The sequence was obtained from an adult in good health.

The CDR3 DNA reads as TGTGCCAGCAGACAAACAGGGGGCTGGGAAAAACTGTTTTTT. Amino acids: CASRQTGGWEKLFF. This chain uses TRBV6-5 with TRBJ1-4; 9 bases line up with TRBD1. The trim removed 6 bases at V and 8 bases at J, leaving 7 bases unmatched. CDR3 length: 14 residues. Germline V gives CDR1 MNHEY, CDR2 SVGAGI.